This is a list of T cell receptor beta chains from one sample in a study of prognosis after radiotherapy for stage I lung cancer. TCRdb itself ran the multiplex PCR reads through MiXCR, one entry per CDR3 protein. This sample yields fewer than 40,000 distinct CDR3 sequences, of which 32% are seen a single time; 25% to 30% belongs to the top ten. The material sequenced was PBMCs, taken before or after stereotactic body radiation therapy (not recorded which). These TCRs come from a donor of 50 years or more with non-small cell lung cancer. CDR3s leave out the opening cysteine and the closing phenylalanine or tryptophan. Fields, in order: V gene, CDR3 length, CDR3 protein.

TRBV20-1 | 13 | SARNSGGAGETQY
TRBV30 | 11 | ACVGPPLYGYT
TRBV5-5 | 15 | ASSPWGTGPSTDTQY
TRBV7-3 | 11 | ASSLQWRDTQY
TRBV5-6 | 11 | ASSFRAGEKLF
TRBV30 | 11 | AWSRHPRDGYT
TRBV12-3/TRBV12-4 | 13 | ASSFPFANTGELF
TRBV20-1 | 11 | SAKGRGYNEQF
TRBV6-4 | 12 | ASSPRRGSDGYT
TRBV28 | 10 | ASLDSNYGYT
TRBV30 | 11 | AWSVGTSSPPY
TRBV6-1 | 12 | AAALLEGGYEQY
TRBV7-2 | 13 | ASSFWTGVSDTQY
TRBV24-1 | 11 | ATSGPDISLYT
TRBV11-2 | 10 | ASSYSNYGYT
TRBV4-3 | 15 | ASSQVFLDRLNTEAF
TRBV25-1 | 13 | ASSDTRTGGNTIY
TRBV10-3 | 13 | AITVGDSSYNEQF
TRBV6-1 | 11 | ASAMDGNSPLH
TRBV30 | 11 | AWDTGSNYGYT
TRBV6-2/TRBV6-3 | 10 | ASSVMAGGYT
TRBV5-1 | 11 | ASSLNRDGAQY
TRBV7-9 | 14 | ASISPGQGVGGGYT
TRBV20-1 | 12 | SATTWRAYNEQF
TRBV10-3 | 14 | AISETLGTDPRTQY
TRBV28 | 14 | ASSLPLRSNTDTQY
TRBV3-1 | 14 | ASSQSSGVNTDTQY
TRBV5-1 | 13 | ASNPADGTGETQY
TRBV20-1 | 10 | SAIRGDQPQH
TRBV12-3/TRBV12-4 | 11 | ASTGADYNEQF
TRBV20-1 | 13 | NDLNRGRNNSPLH
TRBV12-3/TRBV12-4 | 10 | ASSLSGAESF
TRBV6-1 | 12 | ASNSGDRERPQH
TRBV6-2/TRBV6-3 | 12 | ASSYGQLNTEAF
TRBV6-1 | 15 | ASSARDSAASADTQY
TRBV10-1 | 11 | ASSQGVGYEQY
TRBV6-4 | 10 | ASTLKGGEQF
TRBV20-1 | 13 | SATGLAGRSYEQY
TRBV28 | 12 | ASRAPTGRSGYT
TRBV12-3/TRBV12-4 | 11 | ASSLTGSYGYT
TRBV6-1 | 11 | ASSSRNTGELF
TRBV5-4 | 11 | ASSPPGAYEQY
TRBV5-1 | 12 | ASSRAGEDSPFH
TRBV14 | 13 | ASSLGGGASQPQH